This note documents a single T cell receptor (beta chain) sequence. Per the authors' pipeline: Nucleated cell number was recorded as an estimate derived from reference gene primer amplification. Measured with immunoSEQ multiplex PCR; TCRdb has only the in-frame clones, and not every one. The DNA was the basis for D and trimming; V, J and clone size are from that table. The data contain 150,000 to 200,000 clones, approximately 92% of them singletons. V lost 2 bases and J lost 1, with 5 bases in between. This CDR3 has 13 amino acids. These data belong to a study of blood T cell repertoires in COVID-19. Study-wide context: Acute and convalescent COVID-19 samples came from the United States, Italy and Spain. From T cells, B-cell-depleted T cells, or PBMCs came the material, which was cDNA or gDNA.

The sequencing sample was made of peripheral blood. The receptor comes from a woman aged 50 to 60 with acute or convalescent COVID-19. This sequence joins TRBV12-3 or TRBV12-4 and TRBJ1-1; no reliable D call. The CDR3 protein is CASSLRENTEAFF. The CDR3 DNA reads TGTGCCAGCAGTTTAAGAGAGAACACTGAAGCTTTCTTT.